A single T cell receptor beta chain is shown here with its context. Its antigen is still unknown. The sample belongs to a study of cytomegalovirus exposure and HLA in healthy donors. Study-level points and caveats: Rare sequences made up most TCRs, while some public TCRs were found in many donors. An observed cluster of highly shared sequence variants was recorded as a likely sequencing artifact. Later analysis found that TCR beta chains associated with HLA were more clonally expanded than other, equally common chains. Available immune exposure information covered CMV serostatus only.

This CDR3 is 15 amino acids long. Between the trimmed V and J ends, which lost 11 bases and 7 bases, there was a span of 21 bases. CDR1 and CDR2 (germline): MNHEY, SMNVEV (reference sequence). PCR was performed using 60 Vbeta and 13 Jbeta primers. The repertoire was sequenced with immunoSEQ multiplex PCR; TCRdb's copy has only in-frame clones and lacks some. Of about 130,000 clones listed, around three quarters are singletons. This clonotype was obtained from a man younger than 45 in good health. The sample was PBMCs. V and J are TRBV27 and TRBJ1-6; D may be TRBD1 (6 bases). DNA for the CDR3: TGTGCCGGAAGAAAGTCCGGGACACTCAATTCACCCCTCCACTTT. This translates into CAGRKSGTLNSPLHF.